These 25 T cell receptor beta chains were sequenced from one sample in a study of blood T cell repertoires in COVID-19. TCRdb keeps only in-frame clones here, not all; method: immunoSEQ multiplex PCR. The sample records 210,000 or so clones, roughly 85% being singletons. The sample consisted of peripheral blood. The receptor set was obtained from a man aged 50 to 59 with COVID-19, enrolled during active disease.

This sequence joins TRBV5-4 and TRBJ2-6, with D tentatively TRBD1 (6 bases). V lost 0 bases and J lost 3, with 7 bases in between. This CDR3 comprises 15 residues. Germline CDR1 is SGHNT and CDR2 is YYREEE (reference sequence). CDR3 sequence reads: CASSLDRVGANVLTF. DNA for the CDR3: TGTGCCAGCAGCTTGGACAGGGTTGGGGCCAACGTCCTGACTTTC.

CDR3 residues: CASNPGGGAYEQYF. CDR3 DNA sequence: TGTGCCAGCAACCCTGGCGGGGGGGCCTACGAGCAGTACTTC. The chain is built from TRBV2 and TRBJ2-7; 9 bases match TRBD2. Germline loops: CDR1 SNHLY, CDR2 FYNNEI. The V gene end was trimmed by 7 bases and the J gene end by 2 bases; junction bases not matched to a gene: 6. This CDR3 has 14 residues.

The rearrangement uses TRBV6-6 and TRBJ2-7; 7 nucleotides match TRBD1. The CDR3 totals 14 residues. Germline V gives CDR1 MNHNY, CDR2 SVGAGI (reference sequence). After removal of 4 bases from V and 4 bases from J, the junction contained 7 bases not matched to a gene. CDR3 in amino acids: CASSLDRVAYEQYF. The DNA of the CDR3 is TGTGCCAGCAGTTTAGACAGGGTGGCATACGAGCAGTACTTC.

The V gene is TRBV27, the J gene TRBJ2-1, with 9 bases aligning to TRBD1. The CDR3 covers 14 residues. Germline-derived CDR1 and CDR2 are MNHEY and SMNVEV (reference sequence). J was trimmed by 4 bases and V by 5 bases; bases with no gene match: 3. CDR3 coding DNA: TGTGCCAGCAGTCCGGGACAGGGTTACAATGAGCAGTTCTTC. Encoded protein: CASSPGQGYNEQFF.

The V call is TRBV7-9, the J call TRBJ2-7, with 8 bases lining up with TRBD1. The V and J ends lost 6 bases and 6 bases, in that order; junction bases with no gene match: 4. CDR1 is SEHNR, CDR2 FQNEAQ, per germline (reference sequence). The CDR3 totals 12 residues. The CDR3 sequence is CASRSQGGEQYF. DNA for the CDR3: TGTGCCAGCAGATCACAGGGGGGCGAGCAGTACTTC.

The rearrangement joins TRBV6-1 to TRBJ1-2; D is uncertain. CDR1 MNHNS and CDR2 SASEGT come from the germline V gene. The CDR3 extends over 14 amino acids. The ends were cut back, 0 bases at V and 4 bases at J, with 9 bases in the middle. The CDR3 is CASSEAGGIYGYTF. In DNA form, the CDR3 reads TGTGCCAGCAGTGAAGCGGGAGGAATCTATGGCTACACCTTC.

CDR3 residues: CASSVRRQGAGGYTF. CDR3 nucleotide sequence: TGTGCCAGCAGCGTAAGAAGACAGGGGGCGGGAGGCTACACCTTC. The rearrangement joins TRBV9 to TRBJ1-2, with 10 positions matching TRBD1. The V gene end was trimmed by 1 base and the J gene end by 8 bases; junction bases not matched to a gene: 8. Germline V gene sequence: CDR1 SGDLS, CDR2 YYNGEE. The CDR3 loop spans 15 amino acids.

The V call is TRBV7-8, the J call TRBJ2-7; TRBD1 matches at 8 bases. Unmatched junction bases numbered 6, after V lost 5 bases and J lost 6 bases. CDR1 is SGHVS, CDR2 FQNEAQ, per germline. The CDR3 consists of 13 residues. The CDR3 coding sequence is TGTGCCAGCAGCCCAGGACAGGGAAGCGAGCAGTACTTC. The encoded protein is CASSPGQGSEQYF.

The chain is built from TRBV6-2 or TRBV6-3 and TRBJ1-2; 7 nucleotides line up with TRBD1. This CDR3 spans 15 amino acids. Germline assignment: CDR1 MNHEY and CDR2 SVGEGT. V lost 4 bases to trimming and J lost 7 bases; unmatched junction nucleotides: 12. The CDR3 sequence is CASSSSPTGAGGYTF. The CDR3 bases are TGTGCCAGCAGTTCCTCTCCAACAGGGGCCGGTGGCTACACCTTC.

A note on this clone: This same CDR3 is encoded by further DNA sequences in the sample. The genes are TRBV5-1 and TRBJ2-2, with a weak D call TRBD1 (6 bases). The CDR3 has 15 amino acids. Trimming removed 2 bases from V and 0 bases from J, with 8 bases in between. The germline V gene encodes CDR1 SGHRS and CDR2 YFSETQ. DNA for the CDR3: TGCGCCAGCAGCTTAGGGGGTTCGAACACCGGGGAGCTGTTTTTT. Residues: CASSLGGSNTGELFF. Complete variable domain (other parts from reference TRBV5-1 and TRBJ2-2): KAGVTQTPRYLIKTRGQQVTLSCSPISGHRSVSWYQQTPGQGLQFLFEYFSETQRNKGNFPGRFSGRQFSNSRSEMNVSTLELGDSALYLCASSLGGSNTGELFFGEGSRLTVL.

The J gene is TRBJ1-1, the V gene TRBV29-1, with 7 positions matching TRBD1. Germline trimming cut 6 bases from V and 5 bases from J; bases unmatched to any gene: 9. Per germline, CDR1 SQVTM and CDR2 ANQGSEA. The CDR3 sequence is 13 residues long. The DNA of the CDR3 is TGCAGCGTCCGGGACAGCGGGAGGACTGAAGCTTTCTTT. Amino acid sequence: CSVRDSGRTEAFF.

V usage is TRBV9 and J usage is TRBJ2-1; 12 nucleotides line up with TRBD2. CDR1 SGDLS and CDR2 YYNGEE come from the germline V gene. V shed 4 bases, J shed 0 bases, and the junction held 11 bases outside the gene matches. The length of the CDR3 is 19 residues. In DNA form, the CDR3 reads TGTGCCAGCAGCCCCGCTAGCGGGGGGGCCTACCCCTCCTACAATGAGCAGTTCTTC. Translating gives CASSPASGGAYPSYNEQFF.

The rearrangement links TRBV5-4 to TRBJ1-2, with 9 bases aligning to TRBD1. Germline-derived CDR1 and CDR2 are SGHNT and YYREEE (reference sequence). V lost 4 bases and J lost 4; bases outside the gene matches: 14. The CDR3 is 17 amino acids. Written as DNA, the CDR3 is TGTGCCAGCAGCCACCGGGGACAGGGTCAAAGCGGCTATGGCTACACCTTC. Amino acids: CASSHRGQGQSGYGYTF.

This clone came up once. This chain joins TRBV9 and TRBJ2-1, with D tentatively TRBD1 (6 bases). The CDR3 runs 16 residues. Trimming took 3 bases from V and 4 from J, leaving 17 bases between them. Germline CDR1 and CDR2: SGDLS and YYNGEE. CDR3 nucleotide sequence: TGTGCCAGCAGCGATTCGGGACAAGGGCCGTACAATGAGCAGTTCTTC. Translating gives CASSDSGQGPYNEQFF. The full variable domain, completed using reference TRBV9 and TRBJ2-1, is DSGVTQTPKHLITATGQRVTLRCSPRSGDLSVYWYQQSLDQGLQFLIQYYNGEERAKGNILERFSAQQFPDLHSELNLSSLELGDSALYFCASSDSGQGPYNEQFFGPGTRLTVL.

The chain combines TRBV4-1 with TRBJ1-6, with 7 nucleotides matching TRBD1. Trimming cost V 6 bases and J 10 bases; bases outside gene matches: 12. Germline V gene data show CDR1 as MGHRA and CDR2 as YSYEKL. The CDR3 sequence is 15 residues long. CDR3: CASRSGDRDPSPLHF. DNA for the CDR3: TGCGCCAGCAGGAGTGGCGACAGGGACCCCTCACCCCTCCACTTT.

This chain links TRBV10-3 with TRBJ2-7; D remains unclear. The germline gives CDR1 ENHRY, CDR2 SYGVKD. The CDR3 is made up of 12 amino acids. Trimming shortened V by 5 bases and J by 3 bases, and 8 bases separated the two germline ends. CDR3 nucleotide sequence: TGTGCCATCAGTCCTTCTCTCTACGAGCAGTACTTC. Translated: CAISPSLYEQYF.

The rearrangement joins TRBV29-1 to TRBJ2-5, with 8 bases aligning to TRBD1. Trimming took 6 bases from V and 2 from J; bases not matched to a gene: 2. The CDR3 extends over 12 amino acids. CDR1 and CDR2 from the germline V gene are SQVTM and ANQGSEA. In DNA, the CDR3 is TGCAGCGTCGGACAGGGACAAGAGACCCAGTACTTC. It codes for CSVGQGQETQYF.

The chain is built from TRBV13 and TRBJ2-7, with 7 bases matching TRBD1. The CDR3 has 16 residues. Germline trimming cut 4 bases from V and 0 bases from J; bases unmatched to any gene: 9. Germline lookup yields CDR1 PRHDT and CDR2 FYEKMQ (reference sequence). CDR3 protein: CASSSDTGESSYEQYF. CDR3 bases: TGTGCCAGCAGCTCCGACACAGGGGAGAGCTCCTACGAGCAGTACTTC. Based on the CDR3 plus reference TRBV13 and TRBJ2-7, the full variable domain is AAGVIQSPRHLIKEKRETATLKCYPIPRHDTVYWYQQGPGQDPQFLISFYEKMQSDKGSIPDRFSAQQFSDYHSELNMSSLELGDSALYFCASSSDTGESSYEQYFGPGTRLTVT.

This clone was observed a handful of times. This chain links TRBV18 with TRBJ2-3, with 11 bases matching TRBD2. This CDR3 spans 16 amino acids. In germline, CDR1 is KGHSH, CDR2 LQKENI. V lost 3 bases to trimming and J lost 2 bases; unmatched junction nucleotides: 4. The CDR3 region is CASSPLGLAATDTQYF. The DNA for the CDR3 is TGTGCCAGCTCACCGTTGGGACTAGCGGCCACAGATACGCAGTATTTT.

This chain joins TRBV6-7 and TRBJ2-1; D is possibly TRBD2 (6 bases). TRBV6-7 is flagged as an ORF with uncertain function. The CDR3 consists of 16 residues. Trimming left V 2 bases short and J 7 bases short, with 18 bases between. The CDR3 DNA reads as TGTGCCAGCAGTTACCCAACATGGCTAGCGAGGAATGAGCAGTTCTTC. As protein: CASSYPTWLARNEQFF.

V is TRBV4-3 and J is TRBJ1-1; 7 nucleotides align to TRBD1. V lost 1 base to trimming and J lost 7 bases; unmatched junction nucleotides: 3. Germline V lookup: CDR1 LGHNA, CDR2 YSLEER. This CDR3 spans 13 amino acids. The DNA of the CDR3 is TGCGCCAGCAGCCAAGCCAGGGGGAGTGAAGCTTTCTTT. Encoded protein: CASSQARGSEAFF.

The V gene is TRBV14, the J gene TRBJ2-2, with D possibly matching TRBD2 (6 bases). The length of the CDR3 is 15 residues. V lost 4 bases and J 5 bases, leaving 14 bases between the germline ends. Germline V gene lookup returns CDR1 SGHDN and CDR2 FVKESK. The CDR3 nucleotides are TGTGCCAGCAGCCCCGGCGGGACCCGGACCGGGGAGCTGTTTTTT. Protein product: CASSPGGTRTGELFF.

The chain uses TRBV19 and TRBJ2-7; 8 bases fit TRBD1. The V segment lost 4 bases and the J segment 5 bases; nucleotides outside the gene matches: 7. This CDR3 contains 14 residues. Germline assignment: CDR1 LNHDA and CDR2 SQIVND (reference sequence). The CDR3 DNA reads as TGTGCCAGTAGTAGATTGGACAGGGTCCACGAGCAGTACTTC. This sequence encodes CASSRLDRVHEQYF. The variable domain in full, completed from reference TRBV19 and TRBJ2-7, reads DGGITQSPKYLFRKEGQNVTLSCEQNLNHDAMYWYRQDPGQGLRLIYYSQIVNDFQKGDIAEGYSVSREKKESFPLTVTSAQKNPTAFYLCASSRLDRVHEQYFGPGTRLTVT.

The gene calls are TRBV12-1 and TRBJ1-2. TRBV12-1 is labeled a pseudogene. The CDR3 is 12 amino acids. The CDR3 DNA sequence: TGTGCCAGCAGCTCCCATCTTAGCGGCGGCACCTTC. This encodes CASSSHLSGGTF.

The chain combines TRBV7-2 with TRBJ2-3; a possible D gene is TRBD1 (5 bases). Germline CDR1 is SGHTA and CDR2 is FQGNSA. CDR3 size: 16 residues. V was trimmed by 5 bases and J by 10 bases, leaving 25 bases between them. Here the CDR3 DNA reads TGTGCCAGCAGCCCTAGGGGCCGGGCCCCCAGTTACCCGCAGTATTTT. Protein: CASSPRGRAPSYPQYF.